This section outlines one T cell receptor beta chain sequence together with its context. Generated by immunoSEQ multiplex PCR, the TCRdb table keeps only in-frame clones and is missing some. The sample carries approximately 500,000 clones, 90% to 97% recorded once. The record originates from a study of shared clonotypes between healthy human individuals. The sample was naive CD4+ T cells sorted from blood. The subset is: CD45RA+ positively selected. This clonotype originated in a woman aged 25-40 years in good health.

DNA for the CDR3: TGCGCCAGCAGCTCTCCCGGGACTAGCGGGAGTTCGTGGAAGTTCTTC. The encoded protein is CASSSPGTSGSSWKFF. The chain links TRBV5-1 to TRBJ2-1; 14 bases agree with TRBD2. The length of the CDR3 is 16 residues. Losses at the gene ends were 3 bases for V and 14 bases for J; bases not matched to a gene: 13. From germline, CDR1 is SGHRS and CDR2 YFSETQ.